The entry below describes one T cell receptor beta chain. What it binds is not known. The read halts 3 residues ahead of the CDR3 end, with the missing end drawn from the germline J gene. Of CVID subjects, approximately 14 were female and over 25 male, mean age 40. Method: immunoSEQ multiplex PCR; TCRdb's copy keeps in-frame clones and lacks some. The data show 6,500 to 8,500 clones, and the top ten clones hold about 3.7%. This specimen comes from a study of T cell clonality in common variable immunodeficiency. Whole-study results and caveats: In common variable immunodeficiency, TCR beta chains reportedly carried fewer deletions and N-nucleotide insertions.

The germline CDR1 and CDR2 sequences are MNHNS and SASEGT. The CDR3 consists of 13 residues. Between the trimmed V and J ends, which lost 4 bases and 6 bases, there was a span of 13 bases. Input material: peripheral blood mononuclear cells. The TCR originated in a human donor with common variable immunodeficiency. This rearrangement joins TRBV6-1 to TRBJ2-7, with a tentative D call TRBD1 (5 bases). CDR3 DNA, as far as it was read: TGTGCCAGCAGTGTTATCGAAAGGGGCGAG. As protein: CASSVIERGE. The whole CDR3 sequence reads CASSVIERGEQYF.